The sequence of this T cell receptor (beta chain) was determined in a study of early T cells in non-severe SARS-CoV-2 infection listed by TCRdb under 2021. With regard to the full study: TCR sequencing used bulk RNA from unsorted whole blood, so alpha and beta chains could not be paired. The investigation overall reported the following: VDJdb matching was skewed toward anti-spike CD8 responses and likely underestimated virus-specific expansions, missing private and CD4 specificities.

The receptor library was made with 5' RACE. For sequencing, a NextSeq 500 was employed. The TCR library protocol attached unique molecular identifiers to individual cDNA molecules to correct for sequencing error and PCR bias. Both TCR alpha and beta chains were sequenced, and tight co-correlation was observed between alpha and beta sequence abundances in each sample. As for how the authors treated the data: Decombinator V4 was used to perform V gene, J gene and CDR3 annotation of TCR sequences. Expanded TCRs were defined as changing significantly between any two time points under a Poisson model with p below 0.0001. TCR abundances were normalised to the total number of TCRs sequenced in each sample and reported as counts per million. TRAV1-2 paired with TRAJ12, TRAJ20 or TRAJ33 defined MAIT TCRs, while TRAV10 paired with TRAJ18 defined iNKT TCRs. A search of VDJdb, accessed on 1 November 2021, was run for TCRs annotated to CMV, EBV and SARS-CoV-2, with TCRs annotated for multiple antigens excluded. Through fastp at Q25 and MiXCR, TCRdb rebuilt clones from the public reads, retaining in-frame beta chains. Each entry merges the rows of one CDR3 protein and shows their most common DNA and genes. The V and J calls here are based on TCRdb, not the publication. The table for this sample lists 95,000 to 150,000 distinct CDR3 sequences; 14% to 15% of them were counted only once. The top ten clonotypes cover 20% to 25% of the sample.

This was a case-control study nested in a cohort of healthcare workers in London, UK, who had nasopharyngeal swab PCR tests and blood samples taken every week. Healthcare workers were recruited during the week of the UK lockdown, between 23 and 31 March 2020, and followed weekly for up to roughly 16 weeks. About this clonotype itself: Its cognate antigen has yet to be identified. No qualities accompany the bases; no much larger clone lies one base away.

The CDR3 has 13 amino acids, counting the end cysteine and phenylalanine. The kept DNA is CDR3 alone, 39 bases in frame from the first base. The V and J ends are trimmed by 8 bases and 5 bases, leaving 15 bases between them. The germline V gene (reference sequence) yields LNHDA for CDR1 and SQIVND for CDR2. The receptor was derived from an adult who was a healthcare worker with PCR-confirmed SARS-CoV-2 infection or an uninfected control (not recorded which). Sequencing was performed on whole blood. The rearrangement combines TRBV19 with TRBJ1-2; a tentative D match to TRBD1 spans 5 bases. The DNA sequence reads TGTGCCAGTGGGCCGCAGGGTGGATATGGCTACACCTTC. Translated, this gives CASGPQGGYGYTF.